The clone carrying this T cell receptor beta chain was recorded only once. What it recognizes is unknown. The data were taken from a study of cytomegalovirus exposure and HLA in healthy donors. General study points: Subsequent analysis of the 110 or so validation repertoires found a tendency for first-cohort TCR clusters to co-occur. Rare TCR sequences dominated, though some public TCRs recurred in many donors.

Repertoires were generated with immunoSEQ multiplex PCR, while TCRdb's copy carries only in-frame clones and drops some. Of some 70,000 clones listed, around nine tenths are singletons. V shed 5 bases, J shed 3 bases, and the junction held 5 bases outside the gene matches. Germline-derived CDR1 and CDR2 are MNHEY and SMNVEV (reference sequence). The CDR3 totals 15 residues. The origin of this receptor is a woman under 30 in good health and CMV-seronegative. Material: PBMCs. This sequence joins TRBV27 and TRBJ1-5; 9 positions agree with TRBD1. The CDR3 region is CASSPRDRVNQPQHF. The CDR3 DNA follows: TGTGCCAGCAGTCCAAGGGACAGGGTCAATCAGCCCCAGCATTTT.